Listed below are T cell receptor beta chains from one sample, sequenced in a study of CD4 and CD8 cells across lung adenocarcinoma regions. In TCRdb, the PCR reads were re-called with MiXCR into one record per CDR3 protein. Here the sample spans about 17,000 distinct CDR3 sequences, 45% to 55% being singletons. Sequencing was performed on CD4+ T cells from the margin of a lung tumor. The source is a male donor with lung adenocarcinoma. The CD4 and CD8 labels of this study may be unreliable. The CDR3 runs from the conserved cysteine through the conserved F or W. The D gene is left open where the match is weak. Expanded clones are given a class, and other clones once, few, many or no size at all.

TRBJ2-1	few	TRBV12-3/TRBV12-4	NA	CASRGLYDNEQFF	TGTGCCAGCAGGGGATTGTATGACAATGAGCAGTTCTTC
TRBJ2-3	many	TRBV6-5	TRBD2	CASSYGGRRGDTQYF	TGTGCCAGCAGTTACGGCGGGAGGCGGGGAGATACGCAGTATTTT
TRBJ2-1	medium-sized	TRBV6-5	NA	CASSHGGPYNEQFF	TGTGCCAGCAGCCACGGGGGTCCCTACAATGAGCAGTTCTTC
TRBJ2-4	NA	TRBV25-1	NA	CATSQFAKNTQYF	TGTGCCACCAGTCAGTTCGCCAAAAACACTCAGTACTTC
TRBJ1-2	many	TRBV7-2	NA	CASSPGWQNYGYTF	TGTGCCAGCAGCCCGGGTTGGCAGAACTATGGCTACACCTTC
TRBJ2-3	once	TRBV10-2	TRBD1	CASSYGTGGADTQYF	TGCGCCAGCAGTTATGGGACAGGGGGCGCAGATACGCAGTATTTT
TRBJ2-4	many	TRBV4-1	NA	CASSQYGQSKIQYF	TGCGCCAGCAGCCAGTACGGACAGTCCAAAATTCAGTACTTC
TRBJ2-5	few	TRBV6-1	TRBD1	CASSARDRGLRETQYF	TGTGCCAGCAGCGCCCGGGACAGGGGGCTAAGGGAGACCCAGTACTTC
TRBJ2-3	medium-sized	TRBV6-1	NA	CASSDFARTDTQYF	TGTGCCAGCAGTGATTTTGCAAGGACAGATACGCAGTATTTT
TRBJ2-5	many	TRBV30	TRBD2	CACSGRETQYF	TGTGCCTGTAGCGGGAGAGAGACCCAGTACTTC
TRBJ2-3	NA	TRBV10-3	NA	CASWGADTQYF	TGTGCTTCATGGGGGGCGGATACGCAGTATTTT
TRBJ1-1	few	TRBV3-1	NA	CASSQVAGPEAFF	TGTGCCAGCAGCCAAGTCGCTGGCCCTGAAGCTTTCTTT
TRBJ2-1	NA	TRBV24-1	TRBD2	CATGGGIGLAGYEQFF	TGTGCCACCGGGGGAGGAATTGGACTAGCGGGATATGAGCAGTTCTTC
TRBJ2-5	NA	TRBV27	NA	CARGTGGRDPETQYF	TGTGCCAGGGGGACGGGGGGCCGAGACCCAGAGACGCAGTACTTC
TRBJ2-7	NA	TRBV27	NA	CASRLTGMRAKDTQYF	TGTGCCAGCCGTTTAACGGGGATGCGCGCCAAAGATACGCAGTACTTC
TRBJ1-2	many	TRBV6-1	NA	CASRKGFGYTF	TGTGCCAGCAGAAAGGGGTTTGGCTACACCTTC
TRBJ2-4	NA	TRBV6-5	TRBD2	CASSYPGGRGKDTQYF	TGTGCCAGCAGTTACCCGGGGGGGAGAGGCAAAGATACGCAGTACTTC
TRBJ2-5	NA	TRBV6-5	TRBD2	CASSYRTSGGRETQYF	TGTGCCAGCAGTTACCGAACTAGCGGGGGACGGGAGACCCAGTACTTC
TRBJ2-5	NA	TRBV7-2	NA	CASSLISSTETQYF	TGTGCCAGCAGCTTAATCAGCAGCACGGAGACCCAGTACTTC
TRBJ2-3	NA	TRBV6-5	TRBD2	CASSHSDSGSSNTQYF	TGTGCCAGCAGTCACTCTGATAGCGGGAGCTCAAATACGCAGTATTTT
TRBJ2-3	few	TRBV28	TRBD2	CASSQTSGTDTQYF	TGTGCCAGCTCTCAGACTAGCGGGACAGATACGCAGTATTTT
TRBJ2-3	NA	TRBV27	TRBD2	CAISLVGGGRGTETQYF	TGTGCCATCAGTTTGGTTGGCGGGGGAAGGGGCACAGAGACGCAGTATTTC
TRBJ2-3	NA	TRBV12-3/TRBV12-4	NA	CASSEGEHTQYF	TGTGCCAGCAGCGAGGGGGAACATACGCAGTATTTT
TRBJ2-1	many	TRBV28	TRBD2	CASSLAGGRYNEQFF	TGTGCCAGCAGTTTAGCGGGAGGGCGGTACAATGAGCAGTTCTTC
TRBJ2-2	NA	TRBV7-8	TRBD2	CASSSRLARDTGELFF	TGTGCCAGCAGCTCCCGACTAGCGCGGGACACCGGGGAGCTGTTTTTT
TRBJ2-4	NA	TRBV6-1	TRBD2	CAGSGGGRREIQYF	TGTGCCGGCAGCGGGGGCGGGCGCCGAGAGATCCAGTACTTC
TRBJ2-3	many	TRBV6-1	TRBD2	CASRPSGSTDTQYF	TGTGCCAGCAGGCCTAGCGGGAGCACAGATACGCAGTATTTT
TRBJ1-1	NA	TRBV11-1	NA	CASSLRRGAEAFF	TGTGCCAGCAGCTTGCGCAGGGGCGCTGAAGCTTTCTTT
TRBJ2-3	few	TRBV3-1	NA	CASRQANADTQYF	TGTGCCAGCAGACAGGCAAACGCAGATACGCAGTATTTT
TRBJ1-6	many	TRBV6-1	NA	CASSDTFSYNSPLHF	TGTGCCAGCAGTGACACTTTCTCCTATAATTCACCCCTCCACTTT
TRBJ2-2	NA	TRBV6-1	TRBD2	CASRATSGSADTLFF	TGTGCCAGCAGGGCAACAAGCGGGAGTGCCGATACGCTGTTTTTT
TRBJ2-5	few	TRBV6-1	TRBD2	CASSEVAGGLEQYF	TGTGCCAGCAGTGAGGTAGCGGGAGGGCTTGAGCAGTACTTC
TRBJ2-1	NA	TRBV4-1	TRBD2	CASSQEALAGGGDEQFF	TGCGCCAGCAGCCAAGAGGCACTAGCGGGAGGCGGGGATGAGCAGTTCTTC
TRBJ2-4	once	TRBV27	NA	CASSLTGTRVKNTQYF	TGTGCCAGCAGTTTAACGGGGACGCGAGTCAAAAACACTCAGTACTTC
TRBJ2-5	NA	TRBV6-5	TRBD2	CASSYSSSGGQETQYF	TGTGCCAGCAGTTACTCTTCTAGCGGGGGCCAAGAGACCCAGTACTTC
TRBJ2-3	NA	TRBV6-8	NA	CASSYSRWSYVNTGAQYF	TGTGCCAGCAGTTACTCGCGTTGGTCTTACGTGAACACCGGTGCGCAGTATTTT
TRBJ2-1	NA	TRBV6-5	TRBD1	CASSSTGASYNEQFF	TGTGCCAGCAGTTCGACAGGGGCCTCCTACAATGAGCAGTTCTTC